The 29 T cell receptor beta chains listed next were all sequenced from one sample in a study of cytotoxic CD8 clonotypes in ibrutinib-treated CLL. Assay used: immunoSEQ multiplex PCR; TCRdb lists only in-frame clones, some missing. The sample consists of 150,000 or so clones, roughly 80% of them appearing once. Sequencing was performed on PBMCs, taken after 12 months of ibrutinib treatment. The source of these receptors is a human donor with chronic lymphocytic leukemia.

V is TRBV28 and J is TRBJ1-1; D is unclear. This CDR3 comprises 9 residues. In germline, CDR1 is MDHEN, CDR2 SYDVKM. Trimming removed 8 bases at V and 6 bases at J, with 4 bases between. DNA for the CDR3: TGTGCCAGCGGCCCTGAAGCTTTCTTT. The encoded protein is CASGPEAFF.

On this clone itself: This sample includes further DNA sequences coding for the same CDR3. This chain links TRBV7-9 with TRBJ2-1; no definite D call. This CDR3 has 11 residues. Deletions cut 0 bases from V and 6 bases from J, with 0 bases between. Germline V CDR1 and CDR2: SEHNR, FQNEAQ (reference sequence). CDR3 sequence: CASSLANEQFF. The CDR3 DNA reads as TGTGCCAGCAGCTTAGCCAATGAGCAGTTCTTC.

V and J are TRBV4-3 and TRBJ2-3; D gene ambiguous. There are 14 residues in the CDR3. Germline values: CDR1 LGHNA, CDR2 YSLEER. With 0 bases removed from V and 3 bases from J, the gap between germline ends came to 7 bases. The CDR3 nucleotides read TGCGCCAGCAGCCAAGAGGTGGGGACAGATACGCAGTATTTT. Protein sequence: CASSQEVGTDTQYF.

The rearrangement joins TRBV5-1 to TRBJ2-1; possibly TRBD1 for D (7 bases). Germline V gene data show CDR1 as SGHRS and CDR2 as YFSETQ. V was pared by 4 bases and J by 5 bases, with 13 bases between. The CDR3 is 14 amino acids. The CDR3 loop is CASSGGTAHNEQFF. In DNA form, the CDR3 reads TGCGCCAGCAGCGGAGGGACAGCTCACAATGAGCAGTTCTTC.

The CDR3 loop reads CASSLVAGTQYF. The CDR3 DNA sequence: TGTGCCAGCAGCTTAGTCGCGGGTACGCAGTATTTT. This chain connects TRBV7-2 to TRBJ2-3, with a possible D match to TRBD2 (5 bases). Trimming left V 1 base short and J 8 bases short, with 7 bases between. The CDR3 runs to 12 residues. In germline, CDR1 is SGHTA, CDR2 FQGNSA.

This chain connects TRBV11-2 to TRBJ1-1; no clear D gene. This CDR3 has 13 amino acids. Germline V gene sequence: CDR1 SGHAT, CDR2 FQNNGV. The V end lost 4 bases, the J end lost 4 bases, and 10 bases lay between the germline ends. CDR3 DNA sequence: TGTGCCAGCAGCTACTTAGAGGGCACTGAAGCTTTCTTT. As protein: CASSYLEGTEAFF.

The chain combines TRBV27 with TRBJ1-2; 8 bases agree with TRBD1. The trim removed 6 bases at V and 2 bases at J, leaving 5 bases unmatched. CDR1 is MNHEY, CDR2 SMNVEV, per germline (reference sequence). The CDR3 extends over 14 amino acids. The CDR3 sequence is CASRGTGRNYGYTF. Written as DNA, the CDR3 is TGTGCCAGCAGGGGGACAGGCCGAAACTATGGCTACACCTTC.

The chain combines TRBV19 with TRBJ2-7; TRBD2 might be the D (6 bases). CDR1 and CDR2 from the germline V gene are LNHDA and SQIVND (reference sequence). The CDR3 totals 15 residues. V lost 4 bases and J lost 0, with 13 bases in between. The CDR3 nucleotides are TGTGCCAGTAGTAGACTAGGCGGGTACTCCTACGAGCAGTACTTC. This translates into CASSRLGGYSYEQYF.

The chain has TRBV25-1 and TRBJ2-7, with TRBD1 matching over 7 bases. The CDR3 is made up of 16 amino acids. The J segment lost 0 bases and the V segment lost 4 bases, leaving 9 bases of the junction unmatched. Per the germline V gene, CDR1 is MGHDK and CDR2 is SYGVNS. The CDR3 bases are TGTGCCAGCAGTGGGTCCGGGACAGCAGACTCCTACGAGCAGTACTTC. This sequence encodes CASSGSGTADSYEQYF.

The chain joins TRBV7-8 to TRBJ1-1; 7 bases agree with TRBD1. J lost 1 base, V lost 5 bases, and 7 bases had no gene match. The germline CDR1 and CDR2 sequences are SGHVS and FQNEAQ. The CDR3 is made up of 15 amino acids. CDR3 region: CASSSSRGGNTEAFF. CDR3 nucleotide sequence: TGTGCCAGCAGCAGCTCCAGGGGGGGGAACACTGAAGCTTTCTTT.

The rearrangement joins TRBV19 to TRBJ1-2; 11 nucleotides agree with TRBD1. The V gene's germline CDR1 is LNHDA and CDR2 SQIVND (reference sequence). The CDR3 covers 16 residues. Unmatched junction bases numbered 14, after V lost 9 bases and J lost 5 bases. The CDR3 region is CASQRDRGDKLYGYTF. CDR3 in DNA: TGTGCCAGCCAAAGGGACAGGGGGGATAAACTATATGGCTACACCTTC.

The rearrangement uses TRBV11-1 and TRBJ2-7; D is unclear. Trimming removed 3 bases at V and 3 bases at J, with 6 bases between. Germline assignment: CDR1 SGHAT and CDR2 FQDESV (reference sequence). CDR3 length: 12 residues. The CDR3 here is CASSFSVYEQYF. The CDR3 DNA reads TGTGCCAGCAGCTTTTCAGTCTACGAGCAGTACTTC. Combining the CDR3 with reference TRBV11-1 and TRBJ2-7 gives the whole variable domain EAEVAQSPRYKITEKSQAVAFWCDPISGHATLYWYRQILGQGPELLVQFQDESVVDDSQLPKDRFSAERLKGVDSTLKIQPAELGDSAMYLCASSFSVYEQYFGPGTRLTVT.

The CDR3 protein is CASRPTGEGYGYTF. The CDR3 DNA reads as TGTGCCAGCAGGCCGACAGGGGAAGGCTATGGCTACACCTTC. This rearrangement joins TRBV27 to TRBJ1-2; 8 bases agree with TRBD1. Trimming removed 6 bases from V and 4 bases from J; junction bases left unmatched: 7. Germline CDR1 MNHEY, CDR2 SMNVEV (reference sequence). CDR3 length equals 14 residues.

The chain employs TRBV5-4 and TRBJ2-5; 10 nucleotides agree with TRBD1. Germline CDR1 is SGHNT and CDR2 is YYREEE (reference sequence). V lost 3 bases to trimming and J lost 2 bases; unmatched junction nucleotides: 4. The CDR3 is 15 residues long. DNA for the CDR3: TGTGCCAGCAGCTGGTGGGGACAGGGGCAAGAGACCCAGTACTTC. Encoded protein: CASSWWGQGQETQYF.

The chain combines TRBV10-3 with TRBJ2-1; the D is unclear. Trimming removed 6 bases from V and 2 bases from J, with 11 bases in between. In germline, CDR1 is ENHRY, CDR2 SYGVKD. The CDR3 consists of 14 residues. In DNA form, the CDR3 reads TGTGCCATCAGCGGAACAACGACCTACAATGAGCAGTTCTTC. Amino acid sequence: CAISGTTTYNEQFF.

V is TRBV5-1 and J is TRBJ2-3; TRBD2 might be the D (6 bases). The CDR3 extends over 14 amino acids. Germline CDR1 and CDR2: SGHRS and YFSETQ. V was shortened by 4 bases and J by 7 bases, with 16 bases between the two germline ends. The CDR3 coding sequence is TGCGCCAGCAGCGCTGCGGGGCAGGGCAATACGCAGTATTTT. Translation gives CASSAAGQGNTQYF. Using reference TRBV5-1 and TRBJ2-3 for the parts outside the CDR3, the full variable domain is KAGVTQTPRYLIKTRGQQVTLSCSPISGHRSVSWYQQTPGQGLQFLFEYFSETQRNKGNFPGRFSGRQFSNSRSEMNVSTLELGDSALYLCASSAAGQGNTQYFGPGTRLTVL.

V gene TRBV6-5 combines with J gene TRBJ2-3; D gene uncertain. Germline V CDR1 and CDR2: MNHEY, SVGAGI. This CDR3 spans 15 amino acids. Trimming left V 4 bases short and J 3 bases short, with 14 bases between. For the CDR3, the DNA is TGTGCCAGCAGTTGGAGTCACAGACCGACAGATACGCAGTATTTT. It is translated as CASSWSHRPTDTQYF.

This chain uses TRBV19 with TRBJ2-7, with D unresolved. The V gene's germline CDR1 is LNHDA and CDR2 SQIVND (reference sequence). The germline V and J ends were trimmed by 5 bases and 6 bases, with 20 bases remaining between them. The CDR3 runs 15 residues. CDR3 residues: CASSLGRLLPAEQYF. The CDR3 bases are TGTGCCAGTAGTCTGGGCCGCCTTCTTCCTGCCGAGCAGTACTTC.

In its sample, this clone ranks as medium-sized. The chain recombines TRBV19 with TRBJ2-1; TRBD1 or TRBD2 may be the D gene (5 bases each). The V and J ends lost 7 bases and 7 bases respectively, with 17 bases between them. Germline V CDR1 and CDR2: LNHDA, SQIVND (reference sequence). This CDR3 has 14 residues. The CDR3 region is CASMGTLRSNEQFF. DNA of the CDR3: TGTGCCAGTATGGGGACCCTGAGGTCTAATGAGCAGTTCTTC.

This rearrangement joins TRBV6-7 to TRBJ1-5; the D is unclear. TRBV6-7 is an open reading frame, and its role is uncertain. The CDR3 length is 14 residues. Trimming stripped 4 bases from V and 3 bases from J, with 10 bases between. This chain's CDR3 is CASSLHVDNQPQHF. The CDR3 nucleotides are TGTGCCAGCAGTTTACATGTGGACAATCAGCCCCAGCATTTT.

In DNA form, the CDR3 reads TGTGCCAGCAGGGTAAAAGGGGGTCTGCACTATGGCTACACCTTC. It yields the protein CASRVKGGLHYGYTF. The chain joins TRBV28 to TRBJ1-2, with a possible D match to TRBD1 (6 bases). V was cut by 6 bases and J by 3 bases, with 17 bases left in between. Germline assignment: CDR1 MDHEN and CDR2 SYDVKM. CDR3 size: 15 residues.

The chain has TRBV19 and TRBJ1-1; D ambiguous. Trimming took 4 bases from V and 0 from J, leaving 12 bases between them. From germline, CDR1 is LNHDA and CDR2 SQIVND (reference sequence). The CDR3 runs to 15 residues. The DNA of the CDR3 is TGTGCCAGTAGTAGCAAAGTCCTTGTGAACACTGAAGCTTTCTTT. It specifies CASSSKVLVNTEAFF.

The chain recombines TRBV6-6 with TRBJ1-2; 9 nucleotides agree with TRBD1. Unmatched junction bases numbered 10, after V lost 6 bases and J lost 8 bases. The germline V gene encodes CDR1 MNHNY and CDR2 SVGAGI (reference sequence). This CDR3 region has 14 residues. CDR3: CASSRRDRAGGYTF. As DNA, the CDR3 is TGTGCCAGCAGCCGCCGGGACAGGGCTGGCGGCTACACCTTC.

This clone appeared a few times. Other DNA sequences in this sample translate to the same CDR3. The chain couples TRBV27 to TRBJ2-7; D remains ambiguous. The ends were cut back, 3 bases at V and 0 bases at J, with 0 bases in the middle. Germline CDR1 reads MNHEY; CDR2 reads SMNVEV (reference sequence). This CDR3 has 11 residues. The CDR3 DNA sequence: TGTGCCAGCAGTTTCTCCTACGAGCAGTACTTC. Protein product: CASSFSYEQYF.

V is TRBV5-6 and J is TRBJ2-1; D is unresolved. Germline lookup yields CDR1 SGHDT and CDR2 YYEEEE. This CDR3 comprises 16 residues. The V gene lost 4 bases and the J gene lost 3 bases, with 17 bases spanning the gap. As DNA, the CDR3 is TGTGCCAGCAGCCCCCGTTCGGCGCGAAACTACAATGAGCAGTTCTTC. It encodes CASSPRSARNYNEQFF. The full variable domain, completed using reference TRBV5-6 and TRBJ2-1, is DAGVTQSPTHLIKTRGQQVTLRCSPKSGHDTVSWYQQALGQGPQFIFQYYEEEERQRGNFPDRFSGHQFPNYSSELNVNALLLGDSALYLCASSPRSARNYNEQFFGPGTRLTVL.

This rearrangement joins TRBV28 to TRBJ2-1, with a weak D call TRBD2 (6 bases). Trimming took 9 bases from V and 8 from J, leaving 11 bases between them. This CDR3 has 11 amino acids. Germline V lookup: CDR1 MDHEN, CDR2 SYDVKM. CDR3 bases: TGTGCCAGTTCCGGAGGGCATGAGCAGTTCTTC. Protein product: CASSGGHEQFF.

Details on this clone: Other DNA variants within this sample encode the same CDR3. The V call is TRBV4-2, the J call TRBJ2-5; possible D gene TRBD2, 6 bases. Looked up from germline, CDR1 is LGHNA and CDR2 is YNFKEQ. The CDR3 has 16 amino acids. V lost 4 bases to trimming and J lost 2 bases, with 17 bases between them. CDR3 nucleotide sequence: TGTGCCAGCAGCCTTACTAGTGGGAGGCCTCAAGAGACCCAGTACTTC. This gives the protein CASSLTSGRPQETQYF.

This chain links TRBV4-2 with TRBJ2-1; 9 positions agree with TRBD1. Germline lookup yields CDR1 LGHNA and CDR2 YNFKEQ. V gave up 1 base and J gave up 9 bases; unmatched junction bases: 10. This CDR3 region has 16 residues. The CDR3 coding sequence is TGTGCCAGCAGCCAAGCATGGGACAGGGAGGGCGGTGAGCAGTTCTTC. Encoded protein: CASSQAWDREGGEQFF.

This clone turned up a few times. The chain couples TRBV7-2 to TRBJ1-4, with 7 bases lining up with TRBD1. Germline-derived CDR1 and CDR2 are SGHTA and FQGNSA. V was pared by 0 bases and J by 7 bases, with 17 bases of the junction left unmatched. There are 19 residues in the CDR3. CDR3 nucleotide sequence: TGTGCCAGCAGCTTAGCATCTGTGAGGGGGCCATACAGAGCTGAAAAACTGTTTTTT. Translation: CASSLASVRGPYRAEKLFF.